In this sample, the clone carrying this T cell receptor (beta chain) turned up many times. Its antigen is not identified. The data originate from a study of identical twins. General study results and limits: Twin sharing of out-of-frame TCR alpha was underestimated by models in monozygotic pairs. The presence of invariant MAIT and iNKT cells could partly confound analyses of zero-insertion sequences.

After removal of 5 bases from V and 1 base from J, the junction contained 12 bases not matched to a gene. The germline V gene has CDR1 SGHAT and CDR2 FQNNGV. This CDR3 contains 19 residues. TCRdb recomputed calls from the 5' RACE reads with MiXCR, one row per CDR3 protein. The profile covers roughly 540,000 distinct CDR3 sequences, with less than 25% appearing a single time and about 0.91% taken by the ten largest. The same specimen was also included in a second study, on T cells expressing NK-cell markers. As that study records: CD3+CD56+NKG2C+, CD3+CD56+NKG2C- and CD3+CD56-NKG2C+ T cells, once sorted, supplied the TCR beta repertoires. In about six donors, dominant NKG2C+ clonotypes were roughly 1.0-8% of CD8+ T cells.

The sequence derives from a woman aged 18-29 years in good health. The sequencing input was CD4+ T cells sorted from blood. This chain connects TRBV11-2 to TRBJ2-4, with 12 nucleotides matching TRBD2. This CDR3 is CASSTVRRLAGAAKNIQYF. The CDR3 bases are TGTGCCAGCAGCACCGTCCGGAGACTAGCGGGAGCTGCCAAAAACATTCAGTACTTC. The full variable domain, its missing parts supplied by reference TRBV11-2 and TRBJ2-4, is EAGVAQSPRYKIIEKRQSVAFWCNPISGHATLYWYQQILGQGPKLLIQFQNNGVVDDSQLPKDRFSAERLKGVDSTLKIQPAKLEDSAVYLCASSTVRRLAGAAKNIQYFGAGTRLSVL.